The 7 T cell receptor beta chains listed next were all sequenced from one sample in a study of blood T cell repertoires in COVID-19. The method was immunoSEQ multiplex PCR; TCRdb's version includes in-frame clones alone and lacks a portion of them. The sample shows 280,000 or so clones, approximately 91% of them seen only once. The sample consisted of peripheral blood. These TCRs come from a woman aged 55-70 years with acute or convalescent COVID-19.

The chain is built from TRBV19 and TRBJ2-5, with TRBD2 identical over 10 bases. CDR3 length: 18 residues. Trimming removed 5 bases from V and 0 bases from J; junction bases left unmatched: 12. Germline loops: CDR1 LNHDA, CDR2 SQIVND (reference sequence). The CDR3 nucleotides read TGTGCCAGTAGTCCGGGACTAGCGACCAGATTCTACCAAGAGACCCAGTACTTC. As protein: CASSPGLATRFYQETQYF.

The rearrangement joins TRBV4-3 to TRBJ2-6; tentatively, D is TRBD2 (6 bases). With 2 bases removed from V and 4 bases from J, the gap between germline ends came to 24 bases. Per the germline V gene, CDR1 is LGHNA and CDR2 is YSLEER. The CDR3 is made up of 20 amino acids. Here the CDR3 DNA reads TGCGCCAGCAGCCAATTCGGAGGGATGGCACTCAAGACGGGGGCCAACGTCCTGACTTTC. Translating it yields CASSQFGGMALKTGANVLTF.

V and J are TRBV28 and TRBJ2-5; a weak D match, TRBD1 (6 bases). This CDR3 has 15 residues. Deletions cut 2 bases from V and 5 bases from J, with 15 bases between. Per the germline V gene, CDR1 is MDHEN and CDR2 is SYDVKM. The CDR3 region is CASSLRSSGEETQYF. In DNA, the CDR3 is TGTGCCAGCAGTTTAAGGTCATCAGGGGAGGAGACCCAGTACTTC. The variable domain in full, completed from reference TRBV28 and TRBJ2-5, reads DVKVTQSSRYLVKRTGEKVFLECVQDMDHENMFWYRQDPGLGLRLIYFSYDVKMKEKGDIPEGYSVSREKKERFSLILESASTNQTSMYLCASSLRSSGEETQYFGPGTRLLVL.

The CDR3 sequence: CASTSRAEKLFF. The CDR3 region has the DNA TGTGCCAGCACCTCCCGCGCTGAAAAACTGTTTTTT. The gene calls are TRBV25-1 and TRBJ1-4, with unresolved D. With 7 bases removed from V and 7 bases from J, the gap between germline ends came to 10 bases. The CDR3 length is 12 residues. Germline V lookup: CDR1 MGHDK, CDR2 SYGVNS.

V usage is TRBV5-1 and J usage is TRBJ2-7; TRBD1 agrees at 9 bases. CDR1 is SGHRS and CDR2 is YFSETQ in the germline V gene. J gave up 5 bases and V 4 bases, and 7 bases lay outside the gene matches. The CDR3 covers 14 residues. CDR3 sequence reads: CASSIRDRVHEQYF. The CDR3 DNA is TGCGCCAGCAGCATCCGGGACAGGGTCCACGAGCAGTACTTC.

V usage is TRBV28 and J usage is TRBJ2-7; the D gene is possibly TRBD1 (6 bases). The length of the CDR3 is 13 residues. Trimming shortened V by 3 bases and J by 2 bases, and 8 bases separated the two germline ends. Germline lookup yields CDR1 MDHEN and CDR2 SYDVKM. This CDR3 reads CASSLDRAYEQYF. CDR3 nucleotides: TGTGCCAGCAGTTTGGACAGAGCCTACGAGCAGTACTTC.

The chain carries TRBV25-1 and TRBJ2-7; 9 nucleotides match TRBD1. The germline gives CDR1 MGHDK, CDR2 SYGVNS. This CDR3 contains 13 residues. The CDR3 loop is CAAGQGLVYEQYF. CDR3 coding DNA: TGTGCAGCTGGACAGGGGCTAGTCTACGAGCAGTACTTC.